A selection of T cell receptor beta chains follows, all from one sample in a study of blood T cell repertoires in COVID-19. Libraries were prepared by immunoSEQ multiplex PCR; TCRdb keeps only in-frame clonotypes and omits some of them. The repertoire consists of about 210,000 clones, with 87% occurring once and the leading ten covering 5.5% to 8%. Sequenced material: peripheral blood. These receptors all come from a man aged 55 to 69 who had recovered from COVID-19. Each CDR3 is given with its conserved first and last residue. D genes are given only for firm matches. Some rows have no size entry. The others give once, few or many, or a class for an expanded clone.

cdr3_nt cdr3_aa v_call d_call j_call clone_size
TGTGCCAGCAGCTTAGTTAGCGGAGGCACAGATACGCAGTATTTT CASSLVSGGTDTQYF TRBV11-2 . TRBJ2-3 .
TGTGCCAGCTCACCCGGGCGGAGGACTGAAGCTTTCTTT CASSPGRRTEAFF TRBV18 . TRBJ1-1 .
TGTGCCAGCAGCCAAGATGGGGACAGGATCTCCTACGAGCAGTACTTC CASSQDGDRISYEQYF TRBV3-1/TRBV3-2 TRBD1 TRBJ2-7 once
TGTGCCAGCAGCCGACGGGTCCAAGAGACCCAGTACTTC CASSRRVQETQYF TRBV7-3 . TRBJ2-5 .
TGTGCCACCAGTCCACGACCGGGACTAGCGGGAGGGCTGGGGGAGCAGTTCTTC CATSPRPGLAGGLGEQFF TRBV24-1 TRBD2 TRBJ2-1 .
TGCGCCAGCAGCCGAGGGGGGGCAGCCACAGATACGCAGTATTTT CASSRGGAATDTQYF TRBV5-1 . TRBJ2-3 .
TGCGCCAGCAGCGGGGGACAGGGTAATGAAAAACTGTTTTTT CASSGGQGNEKLFF TRBV5-1 TRBD1 TRBJ1-4 .
TGTGCCAGTACGAAACAGGGCGGTTTTGAGGGCTCAGATACGCAGTATTTT CASTKQGGFEGSDTQYF TRBV19 . TRBJ2-3 .
TGTGCCAGCAGCGAAACTAACAGGGGGCGCCTCACCTTC CASSETNRGRLTF TRBV7-3 TRBD1 TRBJ1-2 .
TGTGCCAGCAGCGTAGACTCGGGAGGGCGTGAGCAGTACTTC CASSVDSGGREQYF TRBV9 TRBD2 TRBJ2-7 .
TGTGCCAGTAAGATAACAGGGGTGGATCAGCCCCAGCATTTT CASKITGVDQPQHF TRBV19 TRBD1 TRBJ1-5 .
TGTGCCAGCAGCCCTCCGGGACAGGGGGCCACAGATACGCAGTATTTT CASSPPGQGATDTQYF TRBV5-4 TRBD1 TRBJ2-3 .
TGTGCCACCAGCAGGAAACAGGGGACCCAGCCCCAGCATTTT CATSRKQGTQPQHF TRBV15 TRBD1 TRBJ1-5 .
TGTGCCAGCAGGCCGGGACTAGACTATGGCTACACCTTC CASRPGLDYGYTF TRBV7-8 . TRBJ1-2 .
TGTGCCAGCAGCCAAGGGGCTAGCGGCTCCTACAATGAGCAGTTCTTC CASSQGASGSYNEQFF TRBV3-1/TRBV3-2 TRBD2 TRBJ2-1 few
TGTGCCAGCAGTTCAAGGGGCAGGCTCGACAATTCACCCCTCCACTTT CASSSRGRLDNSPLHF TRBV6-5 . TRBJ1-6 .
TGTGCCAGCATGGGTATGAGTGCGGGGGGGAATGAGCAGTTCTTC CASMGMSAGGNEQFF TRBV5-4 TRBD2 TRBJ2-1 .
TGTGCCAGCTCACCACCTGGGACAGGGAGCTACGAGCAGTACTTC CASSPPGTGSYEQYF TRBV18 TRBD1 TRBJ2-7 .
TGTGCCATCAGCGAGGACAGGGGCGGCTACACCTTC CAISEDRGGYTF TRBV10-3 TRBD1 TRBJ1-2 .
TGTGCCAGCAGCTTACGGACAAATGAAAAACTGTTTTTT CASSLRTNEKLFF TRBV11-2 . TRBJ1-4 .
TGTGCCAGTAGGGCTAGCGGCACAGATACGCAGTATTTT CASRASGTDTQYF TRBV19 . TRBJ2-3 once
TGCGCCAGCAGCTCAGGGGTCGAGCGGGAAAAACTGTTTTTT CASSSGVEREKLFF TRBV5-1 . TRBJ1-4 .
TGTGCCAGCAGTGAACTAGCGGAATTCACCGGGGAGCTGTTTTTT CASSELAEFTGELFF TRBV6-1 TRBD2 TRBJ2-2 .
TGTGCCAGTAGTTTCCCCACAGGGTCCCAGGGCTCCGCGCAGTATTTT CASSFPTGSQGSAQYF TRBV19 . TRBJ2-3 .
TGTGCCAGTAGGCCCCGGGTGGGGCTGTCGACTGAAGCTTTCTTT CASRPRVGLSTEAFF TRBV19 . TRBJ1-1 .
TGTGCCAGCAGCTATGCGGGGGGAAACACCGGGGAGCTGTTTTTT CASSYAGGNTGELFF TRBV7-9 TRBD2 TRBJ2-2 .
TGTGCCAGCAGCCCCGCCCCTAGCTCCTACAATGAGCAGTTCTTC CASSPAPSSYNEQFF TRBV7-3 . TRBJ2-1 .
TGCAGCGTTGAAGATATCGGGGGGAGATCTGGAAACACCATATATTTT CSVEDIGGRSGNTIYF TRBV29-1 . TRBJ1-3 .
TGCGCCAGCAGCTGGCCCAGCGGGGCCTACGAGCAGTACTTC CASSWPSGAYEQYF TRBV5-1 TRBD2 TRBJ2-7 .
TGTGCCAGCAGCTTTAGAGGGACTAGCGGGGGTTTCACAGATACGCAGTATTTT CASSFRGTSGGFTDTQYF TRBV9 TRBD2 TRBJ2-3 .
TGTGCCAGCAGTATCCAGGCCTCTGGGGCCAACGTCCTGACTTTC CASSIQASGANVLTF TRBV5-5 . TRBJ2-6 .
TGTGCCATCAGTGCGGGCCGGGGGACAGATCGAGACAATGAGCAGTTCTTC CAISAGRGTDRDNEQFF TRBV10-3 . TRBJ2-1 .
TGTGCCAGCAGCCAGCGCCCTCGACAGGGTCGGGAGACCCAGTACTTC CASSQRPRQGRETQYF TRBV27 TRBD1 TRBJ2-5 .
TGTGCCAGCAGTTACTCGAGTAATTTTAACACTGAAGCTTTCTTT CASSYSSNFNTEAFF TRBV6-5 . TRBJ1-1 .
TGTGCCAGCAGCTTCCGGGACAGGGGTGATGAAAAACTGTTTTTT CASSFRDRGDEKLFF TRBV7-9 TRBD1 TRBJ1-4 .
TGTGCCACCAGCAGAGAACGGTTCGGTTCACCCCTCCACTTT CATSRERFGSPLHF TRBV15 . TRBJ1-6 .
TGTGCCAGCAGTCTGACAGGGGGCGATGGCTACACCTTC CASSLTGGDGYTF TRBV2 TRBD1 TRBJ1-2 .
TGTGCCAGCAGCTTTGGACTAGTGGGAGGGGAGCAGTACTTC CASSFGLVGGEQYF TRBV7-9 TRBD2 TRBJ2-7 .
TGTGCCAGCAGTAATCTAGCGGGGGGCCGACTGCACAATGAGCAGTTCTTC CASSNLAGGRLHNEQFF TRBV6-4 TRBD2 TRBJ2-1 .
TGTGCCAGCAGTTTCCTCAGCCCGGGGGGTACGCAGTATTTT CASSFLSPGGTQYF TRBV27 TRBD2 TRBJ2-3 .
TGTGCCACCAGTGATCCGGGACTAGCGGCCACGAGCTCCTACAATGAGCAGTTCTTC CATSDPGLAATSSYNEQFF TRBV24-1 TRBD2 TRBJ2-1 .
TGTGCCAGCACCGGAACCAGGGCGAGCTCCTACAATGAGCAGTTCTTC CASTGTRASSYNEQFF TRBV11-2 . TRBJ2-1 .
TGTGCCAGCAGCTTTACAGGGGGAGGGTCTGAAGCTTTCTTT CASSFTGGGSEAFF TRBV7-2 TRBD1 TRBJ1-1 .
TGTGCCAGCAGCACCTACACCGGGACAGTAAACTATGGCTACACCTTC CASSTYTGTVNYGYTF TRBV7-2 TRBD1 TRBJ1-2 .
TGTGCCAGCAGCCAAGATCCCGTCTCCGGGGAGCTGTTTTTT CASSQDPVSGELFF TRBV3-1/TRBV3-2 . TRBJ2-2 .
TGCGCCAGCAGCCCCAGGGATATCTATGGCTACACCTTC CASSPRDIYGYTF TRBV5-1 . TRBJ1-2 .
TGCAGCGTTGGGTACCCGAGCCAGGGCAAGGTTAACGAGCAGTACTTC CSVGYPSQGKVNEQYF TRBV29-1 . TRBJ2-7 once
TGTGCCAGCAGCTCCTTCCCAGCGGGCGAGCAGTTCTTC CASSSFPAGEQFF TRBV7-2 . TRBJ2-1 .
TGTGCCTGGAGTGACTTAGCGGGCTCCTACAATGAGCAGTTCTTC CAWSDLAGSYNEQFF TRBV30 TRBD2 TRBJ2-1 .
TGTGCCTGGAGGACAGGGGCTTCGAACACTGAAGCTTTCTTT CAWRTGASNTEAFF TRBV30 TRBD1 TRBJ1-1 .
TGTGCCAGTAGTGTAACTAGCGCTCAAGAGACCCAGTACTTC CASSVTSAQETQYF TRBV19 TRBD2 TRBJ2-5 .
TGTGCCAGCAGTCCACTCGACGTGCTAGCGTTCGCTGAGCAGTTCTTC CASSPLDVLAFAEQFF TRBV6-2/TRBV6-3 . TRBJ2-1 .
TGTGCCAGCTCACCACTGGTACAGGGTGACAATGAGCAGTTCTTC CASSPLVQGDNEQFF TRBV18 . TRBJ2-1 .
TGTGCCTGGAGTCCCCCGGCCTCGGGATTCTCACCCCTCCACTTT CAWSPPASGFSPLHF TRBV30 . TRBJ1-6 .
TGTGCCACCAGTGGGGGGGGCATAGGGATCGGAGAGACCCAGTACTTC CATSGGGIGIGETQYF TRBV24-1 . TRBJ2-5 .
TGTGCCAGCAGCCCCTCCAGCGGGAAGTACCAAGAGACCCAGTACTTC CASSPSSGKYQETQYF TRBV9 TRBD2 TRBJ2-5 .
TGTGCCAGCAGTGAAGGGGGCTCCGGGACAGGGATAGCCAATGAGCAGTTCTTC CASSEGGSGTGIANEQFF TRBV2 TRBD1 TRBJ2-1 .
TGTGCCAGCAGACTCAACAGGGATGGAGACTATGGCTACACCTTC CASRLNRDGDYGYTF TRBV11-2 . TRBJ1-2 .
TGTGCCACCTTCGTCGCGGGAAGGGCGAACAATGAGCAGTTCTTC CATFVAGRANNEQFF TRBV5-6 . TRBJ2-1 .
TGCGCCAGCAGCCAGGACAGGGGTTTCGCTGAAGCTTTCTTT CASSQDRGFAEAFF TRBV4-3 TRBD1 TRBJ1-1 .